The TCR beta chain described here comes from a study of OX40 agonist ivuxolimab in advanced cancers. Libraries were prepared by immunoSEQ multiplex PCR; TCRdb keeps only in-frame clonotypes and omits some of them. The sample lists over 70,000 clones; around 80% were seen once. This TCR was recovered from an adult with an advanced solid tumor such as melanoma, head and neck, liver or kidney cancer. This material consisted of CD4+ or CD8+ T cells sorted from blood, taken in a trial of the OX40 agonist ivuxolimab.

The CDR3 region is CASSLAGRNTEAFF. The CDR3 DNA is TGTGCCAGCAGCTTAGCAGGCAGGAACACTGAAGCTTTCTTT. The J gene is TRBJ1-1, the V gene TRBV11-3, with D unclear. The CDR3 extends over 14 amino acids. Trimming took 1 base from V and 1 from J, leaving 7 bases between them. Germline lookup yields CDR1 SGHNT and CDR2 YENEEA. Based on the CDR3 plus reference TRBV11-3 and TRBJ1-1, the full variable domain is EAGVVQSPRYKIIEKKQPVAFWCNPISGHNTLYWYLQNLGQGPELLIRYENEEAVDDSQLPKDRFSAERLKGVDSTLKIQPAELGDSAVYLCASSLAGRNTEAFFGQGTRLTVV.